One sample yielded the 14 T cell receptor beta chains listed below, sequenced in a study of blood T cells in healthy people across ages. Combining a sample-barcoded 5' primer with a J-beta primer mix, a second PCR ran for roughly 7 to 11 cycles. TCRdb used MiXCR to reprocess the 5' RACE reads, holding one entry per CDR3 protein. Among some 1.8 million distinct CDR3 sequences listed, about two fifths were seen once. Sequenced sample: blood. The receptor source for this set is a human donor in good health.

The chain is built from TRBV6-5 and TRBJ2-4; unclear D gene. The DNA matches TRBJ2-7 better at its end, which makes the J call doubtful. The CDR3 totals 13 residues. In germline, CDR1 is MNHEY, CDR2 SVGAGI. DNA of the CDR3: TGTGCCAGCAGTTACTGGGGTCGCTACGAGCAGTACTTC. This encodes CASSYWGRYEQYF.

This clonotype was detected a few times. The chain carries TRBV5-6 and TRBJ2-1; no clear D. CDR1 SGHDT and CDR2 YYEEEE come from the germline V gene. The V and J ends lost 0 bases and 12 bases respectively, with 16 bases between them. The CDR3 contains 14 residues. The CDR3 region is CASSLGQPLGWQFF. The CDR3 DNA follows: TGTGCCAGCAGCTTGGGCCAGCCGTTGGGTTGGCAGTTCTTC.

Worth noting for this clonotype: Germline is not matched at one junction end, which may reflect a read error. The chain combines TRBV13 with TRBJ2-6, with D perhaps matching TRBD1 (5 bases). CDR1 and CDR2 from the germline V gene are PRHDT and FYEKMQ (reference sequence). This CDR3 is built from 16 residues. CDR3 coding DNA: TGTGCCAGCAGCTTCCAGATCCTCTCTGGGGCCAACGTCCGGACTTTC. It yields the protein CASSFQILSGANVRTF.

This clonotype was detected a few times. The CDR3 protein is CAISGTAGSYGYTF. CDR3 nucleotide sequence: TGTGCCATCAGTGGGACAGCGGGGAGCTATGGCTACACCTTC. The chain uses TRBV10-3 and TRBJ1-2, with D maybe TRBD1 (6 bases). Germline V CDR1 and CDR2: ENHRY, SYGVKD. V was cut by 4 bases and J by 4 bases, with 13 bases left in between. The CDR3 length is 14 residues.

The rearrangement joins TRBV7-2 to TRBJ2-1; no reliable D call. Germline CDR1 SGHTA, CDR2 FQGNSA. Trimming removed 2 bases at V and 8 bases at J, with 10 bases between. CDR3 length equals 13 residues. DNA for the CDR3: TGTGCCAGCAGCTTAAGGTACTCGGATGAGCAGTTCTTC. Encoded protein: CASSLRYSDEQFF.

The chain is built from TRBV6-1 and TRBJ1-6; possibly TRBD1 for D (5 bases). In germline, CDR1 is MNHNS, CDR2 SASEGT. The CDR3 is 14 amino acids. V shed 6 bases and J shed 6 bases, with 12 bases lying between them. The CDR3 sequence: CASSSRDANSPLHF. Written as DNA, the CDR3 is TGTGCCAGCAGCAGCCGGGACGCTAATTCACCCCTCCACTTT.

This clonotype was found a few times. The rearrangement joins TRBV10-3 to TRBJ2-5, with D possibly TRBD2 on 6 matching bases. Near its end, the DNA agrees better with TRBJ2-7, so the J call may be wrong. Germline lookup yields CDR1 ENHRY and CDR2 SYGVKD. This CDR3 contains 14 residues. CDR3: CAISESMGGDEQYF. CDR3 in DNA: TGTGCCATCAGTGAGTCGATGGGCGGGGACGAGCAGTACTTC.

The chain is built from TRBV7-2 and TRBJ2-5, with 11 bases aligning to TRBD1. The CDR3 has 18 residues. CDR1 and CDR2 (germline): SGHTA, FQGNSA. The junction had 12 bases not matched to a gene; V was cut back by 1 base and J by 5 bases. The chain's CDR3 is CASSLGEAGQGELETQYF. In nucleotides, the CDR3 is TGTGCCAGCAGCTTAGGGGAGGCGGGACAGGGGGAATTGGAGACCCAGTACTTC. Combining the CDR3 with reference TRBV7-2 and TRBJ2-5 gives the whole variable domain GAGVSQSPSNKVTEKGKDVELRCDPISGHTALYWYRQSLGQGLEFLIYFQGNSAPDKSGLPSDRFSAERTGGSVSTLTIQRTQQEDSAVYLCASSLGEAGQGELETQYFGPGTRLLVL.

A remark on this clonotype: A junction boundary mismatches the germline segment, possibly from a read error. The V gene is TRBV15, the J gene TRBJ1-1; 8 bases align to TRBD1. The CDR3 extends over 15 amino acids. Germline V gene lookup returns CDR1 LNHNV and CDR2 YYDKDF (reference sequence). CDR3 nucleotide sequence: TGTGCCACCAGCGGAGAGACAGGGGTAGTGTCTGAAGCTTTCTTT. Its translation is CATSGETGVVSEAFF.

This clonotype was counted a single time. The chain has TRBV5-6 and TRBJ1-2; possibly TRBD1 for D (5 bases). V gave up 4 bases and J gave up 8 bases, with 15 bases separating them. Germline loops: CDR1 SGHDT, CDR2 YYEEEE. The CDR3 length is 13 residues. CDR3 loop: CASSRLGGDGYTF. CDR3 nucleotide sequence: TGTGCCAGCAGCCGCCTGGGGGGAGACGGCTACACCTTC.

The rearrangement uses TRBV5-5 and TRBJ2-2, with a weak D call TRBD1 (6 bases). The CDR3 contains 15 residues. The germline CDR1 and CDR2 sequences are SGHKS and YYEKEE (reference sequence). V was pared by 6 bases and J by 1 base, with 13 bases between. This CDR3 reads CASTFGTRNTGELFF. The CDR3 DNA is TGTGCCAGCACCTTCGGGACACGGAACACCGGGGAGCTGTTTTTT.

This clonotype showed up just a few times. The V gene is TRBV7-3, the J gene TRBJ2-1; a weak D match, TRBD2 (5 bases). The CDR3 extends over 13 amino acids. Trimming shortened V by 3 bases and J by 6 bases, and 9 bases separated the two germline ends. Germline lookup yields CDR1 SGHTA and CDR2 FQGTGA. CDR3 nucleotides: TGTGCCAGCAGCTTGGAACGGGGCAATGAGCAGTTCTTC. This codes for CASSLERGNEQFF.

V usage is TRBV13 and J usage is TRBJ2-3, with a tentative D call TRBD2 (6 bases). CDR3 length: 16 amino acids. Trimming left V 5 bases short and J 0 bases short, with 15 bases between. The germline V gene encodes CDR1 PRHDT and CDR2 FYEKMQ (reference sequence). The DNA for the CDR3 is TGTGCCAGCAGCCCGGAATCAGGGACTAGCACAGATACGCAGTATTTT. Protein product: CASSPESGTSTDTQYF.

Comment on this clonotype: At one end, the junction sequence differs from germline, possibly due to a read error. This sequence joins TRBV13 and TRBJ1-6; D gene uncertain. CDR1 PRHDT and CDR2 FYEKMQ come from the germline V gene (reference sequence). CDR3 length equals 13 residues. The CDR3 protein is CASSFKPLSPHHF. For the CDR3, the DNA is TGTGCCAGCAGCTTCAAACCTCTTTCACCCCACCACTTT.